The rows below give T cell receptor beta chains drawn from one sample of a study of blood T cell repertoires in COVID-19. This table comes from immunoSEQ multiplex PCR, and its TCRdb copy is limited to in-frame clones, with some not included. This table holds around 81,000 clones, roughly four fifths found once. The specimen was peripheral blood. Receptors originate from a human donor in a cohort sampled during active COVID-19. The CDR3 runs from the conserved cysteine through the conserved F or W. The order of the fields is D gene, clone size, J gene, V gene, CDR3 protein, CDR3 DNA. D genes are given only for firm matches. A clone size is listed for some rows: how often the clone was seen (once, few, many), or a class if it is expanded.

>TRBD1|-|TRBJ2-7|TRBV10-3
CAITRADRVPYEQYF
TGTGCCATCACTAGGGCGGACAGGGTGCCCTACGAGCAGTACTTC
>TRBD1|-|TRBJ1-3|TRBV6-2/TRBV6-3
CASTPRGQRASGNTIYF
TGTGCCAGCACCCCAAGGGGGCAGCGGGCCTCTGGAAACACCATATATTTT
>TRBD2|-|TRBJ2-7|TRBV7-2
CASSLSGGLPSYEQYF
TGTGCCAGCAGCTTAAGCGGGGGACTTCCCTCCTACGAGCAGTACTTC
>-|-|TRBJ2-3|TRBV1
CTSVEGDRGFCTDTQYF
TGCACCAGCGTTGAGGGGGACAGGGGGTTTTGCACAGATACGCAGTATTTT
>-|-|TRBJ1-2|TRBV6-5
CASSYGQNYGYTF
TGTGCCAGCAGTTACGGGCAGAACTATGGCTACACCTTC
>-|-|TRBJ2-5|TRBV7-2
CASRTPLGDPETQYF
TGTGCCAGCAGGACTCCCCTCGGGGATCCAGAGACCCAGTACTTC
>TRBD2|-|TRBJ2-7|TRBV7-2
CASSSSGASGEQYF
TGTGCCAGCAGCTCTAGCGGGGCCTCGGGGGAGCAGTACTTC
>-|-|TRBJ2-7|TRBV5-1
CASSSREGVKEQYF
TGCGCCAGCAGCTCACGTGAAGGGGTAAAGGAGCAGTACTTC
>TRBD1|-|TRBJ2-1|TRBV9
CASSVAGTGGVEQFF
TGTGCCAGCAGCGTAGCCGGGACAGGGGGCGTGGAGCAGTTCTTC
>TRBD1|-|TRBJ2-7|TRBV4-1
CASSQNRGPKPYEQYF
TGCGCCAGCAGCCAAAACAGGGGGCCCAAACCCTACGAGCAGTACTTC
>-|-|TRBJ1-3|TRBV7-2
CASSLGPSGNTIYF
TGTGCCAGCAGCTTAGGGCCCTCTGGAAACACCATATATTTT
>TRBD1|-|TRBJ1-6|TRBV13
CASRGASRPGTEQPSSYNSPLHF
TGTGCCAGCAGGGGAGCCTCGAGGCCCGGGACAGAACAACCCAGCTCCTATAATTCACCCCTCCACTTT
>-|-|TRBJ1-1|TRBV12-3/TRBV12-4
CASSEQANTEAFF
TGTGCCAGCAGTGAACAGGCGAACACTGAAGCTTTCTTT
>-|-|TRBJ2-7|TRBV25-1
CASSAITQSYEQYF
TGTGCCAGCAGTGCCATAACACAATCCTACGAGCAGTACTTC
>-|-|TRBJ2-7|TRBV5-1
CASSLASGRVDEQYF
TGCGCCAGCAGCTTGGCCTCAGGCAGGGTCGACGAGCAGTACTTC
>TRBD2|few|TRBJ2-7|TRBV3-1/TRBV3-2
CASSQRAGAHYEQYF
TGTGCCAGCAGCCAGAGAGCGGGGGCCCACTACGAGCAGTACTTC
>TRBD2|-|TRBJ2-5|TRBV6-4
CASSREGGETQYF
TGTGCCAGCAGCCGGGAGGGCGGCGAGACCCAGTACTTC
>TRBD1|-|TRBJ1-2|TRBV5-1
CASNQGDRDYGYTF
TGCGCCAGCAACCAAGGGGACAGGGACTATGGCTACACCTTC
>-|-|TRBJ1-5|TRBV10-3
CATKANGDSNQPQHF
TGTGCCACCAAGGCGAACGGGGATAGCAATCAGCCCCAGCATTTT
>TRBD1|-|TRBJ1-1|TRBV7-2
CASSLFTGGTEAFF
TGTGCCAGCAGCTTATTTACAGGGGGCACTGAAGCTTTCTTT
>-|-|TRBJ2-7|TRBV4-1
CASSQGLTSAYEQYF
TGCGCCAGCAGCCAAGGACTAACCTCAGCCTACGAGCAGTACTTC
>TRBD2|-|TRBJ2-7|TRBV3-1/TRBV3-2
CASSQVGVSGGAYEQYF
TGTGCCAGCAGCCAAGTTGGGGTTAGCGGGGGGGCTTACGAGCAGTACTTC
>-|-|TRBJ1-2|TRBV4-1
CASSQPTGTNYGYTF
TGCGCCAGCAGCCAGCCTACAGGGACTAACTATGGCTACACCTTC
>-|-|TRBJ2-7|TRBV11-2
CASSLDRQSYEQYF
TGTGCCAGCAGCTTAGACCGACAGTCCTACGAGCAGTACTTC
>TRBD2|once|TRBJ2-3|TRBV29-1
CSAGEGGNTQYF
TGCAGCGCCGGAGAGGGAGGGAATACGCAGTATTTT
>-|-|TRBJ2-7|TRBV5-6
CASSLDPRTTVYEQYF
TGTGCCAGCAGCTTAGACCCGAGGACAACAGTCTACGAGCAGTACTTC
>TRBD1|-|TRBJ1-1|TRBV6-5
CASRTGVTEAFF
TGTGCCAGCAGGACAGGGGTCACTGAAGCTTTCTTT
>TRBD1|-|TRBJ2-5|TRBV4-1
CASSQYLMDRGWETQYF
TGCGCCAGCAGCCAGTACTTAATGGACAGGGGATGGGAGACCCAGTACTTC
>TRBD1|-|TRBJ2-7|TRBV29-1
CSARPQGANPYEQYF
TGCAGCGCCCGGCCGCAGGGGGCGAACCCCTACGAGCAGTACTTC
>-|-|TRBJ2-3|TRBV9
CASSVAGGQRTDTQYF
TGTGCCAGCAGCGTAGCGGGCGGACAACGCACAGATACGCAGTATTTT
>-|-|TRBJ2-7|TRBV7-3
CASSPGGKHEQYF
TGTGCCAGCAGCCCCGGAGGGAAACACGAGCAGTACTTC
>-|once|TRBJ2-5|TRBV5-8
CASSPGRETQYF
TGTGCCAGCAGCCCCGGTCGGGAGACCCAGTACTTC
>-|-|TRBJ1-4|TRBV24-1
CATSGGAAEKLFF
TGTGCCACCAGTGGCGGGGCGGCGGAAAAACTGTTTTTT
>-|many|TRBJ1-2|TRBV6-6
CASSYGGGVDGYTF
TGTGCCAGCAGTTACGGTGGGGGGGTAGATGGCTACACCTTC
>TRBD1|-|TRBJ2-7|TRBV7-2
CASSPGPGGNEQYF
TGTGCCAGCAGCCCAGGACCAGGGGGCAACGAGCAGTACTTC
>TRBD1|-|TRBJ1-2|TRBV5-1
CASSDGTGFFGVGGYTF
TGCGCCAGCAGCGACGGGACAGGGTTTTTTGGCGTTGGTGGCTACACCTTC
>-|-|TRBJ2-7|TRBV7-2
CASSLSRGFEQYF
TGTGCCAGCAGCTTAAGTCGAGGGTTCGAGCAGTACTTC
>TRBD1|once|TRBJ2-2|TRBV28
CATLSGTATGELFF
TGTGCCACCCTATCCGGGACAGCCACCGGGGAGCTGTTTTTT
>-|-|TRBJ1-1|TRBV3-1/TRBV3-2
CASSQGGGTEAFF
TGTGCCAGCAGCCAAGGCGGAGGCACTGAAGCTTTCTTT
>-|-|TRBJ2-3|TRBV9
CASSVKEVEPDTQYF
TGTGCCAGCAGCGTAAAGGAGGTTGAGCCAGATACGCAGTATTTT
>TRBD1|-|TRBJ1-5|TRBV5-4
CASSSGGDINQPQHF
TGTGCCAGCAGCTCAGGGGGCGACATTAATCAGCCCCAGCATTTT
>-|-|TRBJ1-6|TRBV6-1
CASSELRDNSPLHF
TGTGCCAGCAGTGAACTTCGGGATAATTCACCCCTCCACTTT
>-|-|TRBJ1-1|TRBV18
CASSPSGNTEAFF
TGTGCCAGCTCACCGAGCGGGAACACTGAAGCTTTCTTT
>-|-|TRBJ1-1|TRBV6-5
CASRPPGVNTEAFF
TGTGCCAGCAGGCCTCCAGGGGTGAACACTGAAGCTTTCTTT
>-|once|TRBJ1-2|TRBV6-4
CASSDAGGYGYTF
TGTGCCAGCAGTGACGCCGGAGGGTATGGCTACACCTTC
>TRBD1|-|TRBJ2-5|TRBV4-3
CASSQSTGGLETQYF
TGCGCCAGCAGCCAATCTACAGGGGGCTTGGAGACCCAGTACTTC
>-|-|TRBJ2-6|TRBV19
CASREGTGANVLTF
TGTGCCAGTAGGGAGGGAACTGGGGCCAACGTCCTGACTTTC
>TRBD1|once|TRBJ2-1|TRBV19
CASSNGQGGSFF
TGTGCCAGTAGTAACGGACAGGGGGGTTCGTTCTTC
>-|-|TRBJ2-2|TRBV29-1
CSARGGSGELFF
TGCAGCGCTAGGGGGGGTTCCGGGGAGCTGTTTTTT
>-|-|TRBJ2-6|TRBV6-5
CASSYSGLSGANVLTF
TGTGCCAGCAGTTACTCGGGGCTTTCTGGGGCCAACGTCCTGACTTTC
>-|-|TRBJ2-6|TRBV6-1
CASSEFLTLGANVLTF
TGTGCCAGCAGTGAATTCCTCACTCTGGGGGCCAACGTCCTGACTTTC